These 27 T cell receptor beta chains share one sample of origin, sequenced in a study of blood T cells in healthy people across ages. Alongside a J-beta primer mix, a sample-barcoded 5' primer served in a second PCR lasting 7 to 11 cycles. TCRdb re-derived calls from the 5' RACE reads in MiXCR, one entry per CDR3 protein. The sample lists some 930,000 distinct CDR3 sequences; roughly 29% were seen once. This sample also belongs to another study, concerning T cells of mothers and their children.

The sequencing sample was made of blood. Every receptor here comes from a woman between 40 and 55 years old in good health.

V is TRBV28 and J is TRBJ2-7; D assignment may be TRBD1 or TRBD2 (7 bases each). This CDR3 region has 13 residues. Trimming left V 5 bases short and J 6 bases short, with 14 bases between. CDR1 and CDR2 (germline): MDHEN, SYDVKM. The CDR3 protein is CASSLDREGEQYF. The CDR3 region has the DNA TGTGCCAGCAGTCTCGACAGGGAGGGCGAGCAGTACTTC.

This clonotype has at least ten counts. V and J are TRBV15 and TRBJ1-5; a possible D gene is TRBD1 (5 bases). Trimming pared 2 bases from V and 4 bases from J, leaving 12 bases between. The CDR3 contains 15 residues. Germline V gene lookup returns CDR1 LNHNV and CDR2 YYDKDF (reference sequence). This chain's CDR3 is CATSRKGLGNQPQHF. The CDR3 DNA follows: TGTGCCACCAGCAGAAAGGGGTTAGGGAATCAGCCCCAGCATTTT.

This clonotype was detected a few times. The chain links TRBV4-3 to TRBJ2-3; 12 nucleotides line up with TRBD2. Germline CDR1 is LGHNA and CDR2 is YSLEER. The length of the CDR3 is 16 residues. Losses at the gene ends were 4 bases for V and 6 bases for J; bases not matched to a gene: 8. CDR3 amino acids: CASSLARTSGADTQYF. The CDR3 DNA follows: TGCGCCAGCAGCCTCGCAAGGACTAGCGGGGCTGATACGCAGTATTTT.

Comment on this clonotype: A read error may explain this, as a much larger clone is one base away. The chain links TRBV6-2 or TRBV6-3 to TRBJ2-1; 7 bases map to TRBD2. J lost 1 base, V lost 6 bases, and 3 bases had no gene match. The length of the CDR3 is 14 residues. The germline V gene encodes CDR1 MNHEY and CDR2 SVGEGT. CDR3 sequence reads: CASRREGSYNEQFF. In DNA, the CDR3 is TGTGCCAGCAGGAGGGAGGGTTCCTACAATGAGCAGTTCTTC.

The chain has TRBV20-1 and TRBJ2-5; tentatively, D is TRBD1 (6 bases). Germline V gene lookup returns CDR1 DFQATT and CDR2 SNEGSKA (reference sequence). Trimming left V 6 bases short and J 3 bases short, with 17 bases between. The CDR3 has 14 amino acids. CDR3 in DNA: TGCAGTGCCCATTTCCCAGGACAGAAAGAGACCCAGTACTTC. It codes for CSAHFPGQKETQYF.

This clonotype was counted between two and nine times. This rearrangement joins TRBV20-1 to TRBJ2-3; 8 nucleotides line up with TRBD2. The J segment lost 1 base and the V segment lost 3 bases, leaving 3 bases of the junction unmatched. This CDR3 has 14 amino acids. Germline V CDR1 and CDR2: DFQATT, SNEGSKA (reference sequence). CDR3 in amino acids: CSARVLAGTDTQYF. The CDR3 DNA sequence: TGCAGTGCTAGGGTACTAGCGGGCACAGATACGCAGTATTTT.

This rearrangement joins TRBV20-1 to TRBJ2-1; 12 positions agree with TRBD2. CDR3 length: 15 amino acids. V was pared by 6 bases and J by 6 bases, with 9 bases of the junction left unmatched. In germline, CDR1 is DFQATT, CDR2 SNEGSKA (reference sequence). This CDR3 is CSARPTSGGSNEQFF. The CDR3 bases are TGCAGTGCCCGCCCCACTAGCGGGGGGAGCAATGAGCAGTTCTTC.

J is TRBJ2-1 and V is TRBV15, with a tentative D call TRBD1 (6 bases). The V gene's germline CDR1 is LNHNV and CDR2 YYDKDF (reference sequence). The V and J ends lost 0 bases and 8 bases respectively, with 11 bases between them. The CDR3 runs to 14 residues. The CDR3 sequence is CATSRDHEGDEQFF. In DNA, the CDR3 is TGTGCCACCAGCAGAGATCACGAGGGGGATGAGCAGTTCTTC.

The table lists this clonotype with many counts. The V gene is TRBV28, the J gene TRBJ2-7; TRBD2 is a possible D gene (5 bases). V lost 6 bases and J 4 bases, leaving 10 bases between the germline ends. Germline CDR1 reads MDHEN; CDR2 reads SYDVKM. The CDR3 spans 12 residues. CDR3 amino acids: CASSPGFYEQYF. The CDR3 region has the DNA TGTGCCAGCAGCCCGGGATTTTACGAGCAGTACTTC.

J is TRBJ2-1 and V is TRBV20-1; 13 nucleotides line up with TRBD2. This CDR3 spans 14 amino acids. Germline CDR1 DFQATT, CDR2 SNEGSKA (reference sequence). V gave up 3 bases and J gave up 9 bases; unmatched junction bases: 5. CDR3 DNA: TGCAGTGCTAGTACTAGCGGGGGGGTCACTGAGCAGTTCTTC. It yields the protein CSASTSGGVTEQFF.

The chain uses TRBV30 and TRBJ2-3; TRBD1 aligns across 9 bases. The germline gives CDR1 GTSNPN, CDR2 SVGIG (reference sequence). The CDR3 spans 15 residues. V trimming: 1 base; J trimming: 4 bases; junction bases outside the gene matches: 6. CDR3 sequence: CAWSAGDRVADTQYF. CDR3 DNA: TGTGCCTGGAGTGCAGGGGACAGGGTGGCAGATACGCAGTATTTT.

This clonotype was counted at least ten times. The rearrangement uses TRBV7-2 and TRBJ1-2; D is unclear. The ends were cut back, 2 bases at V and 1 base at J, with 5 bases in the middle. The CDR3 runs 13 residues. Germline V gene data show CDR1 as SGHTA and CDR2 as FQGNSA. The CDR3 reads CASSLYNNYGYTF. CDR3 nucleotide sequence: TGTGCCAGCAGCTTATATAATAACTATGGCTACACCTTC.

This clonotype was found a few times. The rearrangement links TRBV7-8 to TRBJ1-5; D is perhaps TRBD1 (6 bases). This CDR3 is built from 15 residues. The ends were cut back, 5 bases at V and 5 bases at J, with 16 bases in the middle. Germline assignment: CDR1 SGHVS and CDR2 FQNEAQ. Written as DNA, the CDR3 is TGTGCCAGCAGCCCTGACAGGATAGGAGATCAGCCCCAGCATTTT. Encoded protein: CASSPDRIGDQPQHF.

Only a few counts were recorded for this clonotype. This chain joins TRBV20-1 and TRBJ1-1; D is ambiguous. V gave up 5 bases and J gave up 1 base, with 14 bases separating them. CDR1 is DFQATT and CDR2 is SNEGSKA in the germline V gene (reference sequence). There are 14 residues in the CDR3. CDR3 residues: CSAQPEGKNTEAFF. In DNA form, the CDR3 reads TGCAGTGCTCAACCCGAAGGGAAGAACACTGAAGCTTTCTTT.

V usage is TRBV7-2 and J usage is TRBJ1-3; tentative D call: TRBD1 (6 bases). Trimming took off 5 bases at V and 3 bases at J, with 20 bases between the two ends. The CDR3 has 17 residues. Germline V gene lookup returns CDR1 SGHTA and CDR2 FQGNSA. The CDR3 region has the DNA TGTGCCAGCAGCCGTGATTACAGGGTTATCTTTGGAAACACCATATATTTT. Protein: CASSRDYRVIFGNTIYF.

This clonotype was observed a handful of times. V usage is TRBV28 and J usage is TRBJ2-7, with D hard to call. In germline, CDR1 is MDHEN, CDR2 SYDVKM. The germline V and J ends were trimmed by 7 bases and 3 bases, with 10 bases remaining between them. The CDR3 loop spans 12 amino acids. The CDR3 region has the DNA TGTGCCAGCACCACTACGAGCTACGAGCAGTACTTC. This translates into CASTTTSYEQYF.

This clonotype came up a few times. This sequence joins TRBV6-5 and TRBJ1-5; TRBD1 agrees at 11 bases. This CDR3 is built from 14 residues. CDR1 and CDR2 (germline): MNHEY, SVGAGI. The CDR3 sequence: CGSGTGGGNQPQHF. CDR3 in DNA: TGTGGCTCTGGGACAGGGGGAGGTAATCAGCCCCAGCATTTT.

In its sample, this clonotype was seen many times. The J gene is TRBJ2-1, the V gene TRBV7-9, with 10 positions matching TRBD2. There are 16 residues in the CDR3. The germline CDR1 and CDR2 sequences are SEHNR and FQNEAQ (reference sequence). The V segment lost 0 bases and the J segment 4 bases; nucleotides outside the gene matches: 3. The CDR3 coding sequence is TGTGCCAGCAGCTTAGCGACTAGCGGGCGGTACAATGAGCAGTTCTTC. Translated, it gives CASSLATSGRYNEQFF.

This clonotype was seen at least ten times. The J gene is TRBJ2-1, the V gene TRBV6-5, with 8 bases matching TRBD1. Germline V gene data show CDR1 as MNHEY and CDR2 as SVGAGI. The CDR3 is 15 amino acids. V lost 9 bases and J lost 8; bases outside the gene matches: 15. CDR3 region: CASIPRAGGYHEQFF. As DNA, the CDR3 is TGTGCCAGTATCCCCCGGGCAGGGGGCTATCATGAGCAGTTCTTC.

V and J are TRBV7-8 and TRBJ2-1; D is possibly TRBD1 (5 bases). The V and J ends lost 4 bases and 6 bases respectively, with 13 bases between them. The germline V gene has CDR1 SGHVS and CDR2 FQNEAQ. The CDR3 runs 14 residues. CDR3 sequence reads: CASSSTNRTNEQFF. As DNA, the CDR3 is TGTGCCAGCAGCTCAACGAACAGGACCAATGAGCAGTTCTTC.

To note about this clonotype: A much larger clonotype is one base distant, so this may be a read error. The gene calls are TRBV19 and TRBJ2-6; tentatively, D is TRBD1 (5 bases). CDR1 and CDR2 from the germline V gene are LNHDA and SQIVND (reference sequence). The CDR3 has 15 amino acids. As DNA, the CDR3 is TGTGCCAGTAGTAGGGGAAACTCTGGGGCCAACGTCCGGACTTTC. Translated: CASSRGNSGANVRTF.

There are many counts of this clonotype. The V and J genes are TRBV11-1 and TRBJ2-6; the D is unclear. The CDR3 extends over 22 amino acids. Trimming removed 5 bases from V and 0 bases from J, with 29 bases in between. CDR1 SGHAT and CDR2 FQDESV come from the germline V gene (reference sequence). CDR3 sequence: CASSPRLTVPQKLSSGANVLTF. CDR3 nucleotide sequence: TGTGCCAGCAGCCCCAGACTGACTGTCCCCCAAAAACTGAGCTCTGGGGCCAACGTCCTGACTTTC.

In its sample, this clonotype was seen once. As the CDR3 is not closed by the conserved phenylalanine or tryptophan, this likely results from a read error. The chain has TRBV20-1 and TRBJ1-2, with TRBD1 as a possible D gene (5 bases). From germline, CDR1 is DFQATT and CDR2 SNEGSKA (reference sequence). Deletions cut 5 bases from V and 5 bases from J, with 21 bases between. The CDR3 contains 15 residues. In nucleotides, the CDR3 is TGCAGTGCTGGGGTCCAGGGAACGACGTCGTATGGCTACACCTGC. It encodes CSAGVQGTTSYGYTC.

For this clonotype: One junction end disagrees with the germline gene, perhaps due to a read error. This rearrangement joins TRBV4-2 to TRBJ2-4; tentative D call: TRBD2 (5 bases). The end of the DNA is better explained by TRBJ2-5, so the J call may be wrong. Germline assignment: CDR1 LGHNA and CDR2 YNFKEQ. CDR3 size: 15 residues. This CDR3 reads CAGSLELGLRETQYF. CDR3 sequence (DNA): TGTGCCGGCAGTCTCGAACTAGGGCTCCGGGAGACCCAGTACTTC.

The V call is TRBV7-9, the J call TRBJ2-7; D remains ambiguous. The germline V and J ends were trimmed by 5 bases and 7 bases, with 18 bases remaining between them. Germline CDR1 SEHNR, CDR2 FQNEAQ (reference sequence). The CDR3 runs to 14 residues. The CDR3 loop reads CASSPHTTYNEQYF. CDR3 nucleotide sequence: TGTGCCAGCAGCCCCCATACTACCTACAATGAGCAGTACTTC.

This clonotype was detected a few times. V usage is TRBV20-1 and J usage is TRBJ1-1; D is unclear. Germline CDR1 DFQATT, CDR2 SNEGSKA (reference sequence). There are 11 residues in the CDR3. Trimming removed 7 bases at V and 5 bases at J, with 11 bases between. In nucleotides, the CDR3 is TGCAGTGGATTGGTTGTAACTGAAGCTTTCTTT. It encodes CSGLVVTEAFF.

The chain has TRBV7-9 and TRBJ2-5; TRBD1 agrees at 10 bases. The CDR3 is 15 amino acids. Germline V gene data show CDR1 as SEHNR and CDR2 as FQNEAQ (reference sequence). The junction had 14 bases not matched to a gene; V was cut back by 5 bases and J by 11 bases. The DNA of the CDR3 is TGTGCCAGCAGCCTACCCGGGACAGGGGTAAATGAGCAGTACTTC. Protein product: CASSLPGTGVNEQYF.